This is a list of T cell receptor beta chains from one sample in a study of cytomegalovirus exposure and HLA in healthy donors. Assay: immunoSEQ multiplex PCR; the TCRdb copy retains only in-frame clones and omits some. The data show 150,000 to 200,000 clones, approximately 82% seen once. The source material was PBMCs. The receptors derive from a woman between 18 and 29 years old in good health and CMV-seropositive. Both conserved end residues are trimmed from each CDR3.

J gene,V gene,CDR3 protein
TRBJ2-1,TRBV6-5,ASSTDSHNEQF
TRBJ2-4,TRBV4-3,ASSQQTGWDIQY
TRBJ2-3,TRBV7-9,ASSYTGGATDTQY
TRBJ1-2,TRBV4-2,ASSREVRTGSYGYT
TRBJ1-1,TRBV6-4,ASSATELGATEAF
TRBJ1-1,TRBV5-1,ASSLSPPGIEAF
TRBJ2-7,TRBV2,AGRYGGEGEQY
TRBJ2-3,TRBV11-3,ASSLAGLSTDTQY
TRBJ1-2,TRBV5-6,ASSLVREGGFRGYT
TRBJ1-1,TRBV6-5,ASSKPPLGNTEAF
TRBJ2-1,TRBV13,ASSLGGGTSSYNEQF
TRBJ2-1,TRBV28,ASLPLTSAGARDEQF
TRBJ1-4,TRBV7-9,ASSPLNGKLF
TRBJ2-6,TRBV4-1,ASRPTRGPSGANVLT
TRBJ2-7,TRBV4-1,ASSQSRRGHYEQY
TRBJ2-3,TRBV25-1,ASSEYRGGTDTQY
TRBJ1-1,TRBV4-1,ASSQQRTKNTEAF
TRBJ2-1,TRBV13,ASRRWTGSSYNEQF
TRBJ2-2,TRBV6-4,ASSPAQGDTGELF
TRBJ2-3,TRBV6-1,ASREGAVGTDTQY
TRBJ2-7,TRBV30,AWSKDRPYEQY
TRBJ2-5,TRBV7-9,ASSYIAGGPQETQY
TRBJ2-2,TRBV30,AWSVLAGSNTGELF
TRBJ2-1,TRBV18,ASSPASYNEQF
.,TRBV27,ASSPTLLTSGDEQY
TRBJ2-3,TRBV6-7,ASRPTTSTDTQY
TRBJ1-1,TRBV9,ASSATPRALNTEAF
TRBJ1-1,TRBV4-1,ASSQAMGRKTEAF
TRBJ1-2,TRBV28,ASIHAGTGNGYT
TRBJ2-5,TRBV5-4,ASSSLAGGLKTQY
TRBJ1-4,TRBV7-9,ASSLGSQLATNEKLF
TRBJ2-7,TRBV27,ASSPASGAYEQY
TRBJ2-7,TRBV7-9,ASSLGRVQY